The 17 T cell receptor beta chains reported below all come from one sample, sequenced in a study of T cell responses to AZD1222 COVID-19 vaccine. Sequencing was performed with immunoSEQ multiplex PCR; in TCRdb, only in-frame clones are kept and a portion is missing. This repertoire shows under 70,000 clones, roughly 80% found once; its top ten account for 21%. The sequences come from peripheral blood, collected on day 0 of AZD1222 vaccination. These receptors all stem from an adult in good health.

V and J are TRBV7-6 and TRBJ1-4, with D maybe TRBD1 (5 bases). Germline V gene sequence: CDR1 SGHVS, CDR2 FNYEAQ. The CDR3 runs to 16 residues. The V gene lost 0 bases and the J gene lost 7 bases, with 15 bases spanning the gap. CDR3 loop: CASSLAGSRAGEKLFF. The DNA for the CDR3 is TGTGCCAGCAGCTTAGCGGGAAGCAGGGCGGGTGAAAAACTGTTTTTT.

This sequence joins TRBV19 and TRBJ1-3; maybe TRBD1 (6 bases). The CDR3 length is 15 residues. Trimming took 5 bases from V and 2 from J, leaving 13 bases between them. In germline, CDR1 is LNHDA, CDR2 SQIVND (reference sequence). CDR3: CASSDQGLPGNTIYF. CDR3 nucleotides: TGTGCCAGTAGTGATCAGGGGCTCCCTGGAAACACCATATATTTT.

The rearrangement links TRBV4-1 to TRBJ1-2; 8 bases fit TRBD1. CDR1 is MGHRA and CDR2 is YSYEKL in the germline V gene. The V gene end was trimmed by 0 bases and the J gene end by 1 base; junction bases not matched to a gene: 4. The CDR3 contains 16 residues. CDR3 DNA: TGCGCCAGCAGCCAAGAAACAGGGGGATATAACTATGGCTACACCTTC. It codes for CASSQETGGYNYGYTF.

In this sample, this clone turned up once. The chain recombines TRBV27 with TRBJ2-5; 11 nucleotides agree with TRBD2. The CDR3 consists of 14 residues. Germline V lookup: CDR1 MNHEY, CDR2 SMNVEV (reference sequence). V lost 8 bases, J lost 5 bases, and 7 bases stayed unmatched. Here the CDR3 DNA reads TGTGCCAGCGGATTAGCGGGAGGGCCGGAGACCCAGTACTTC. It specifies CASGLAGGPETQYF.

The CDR3 nucleotides are TGTGCCATCAGTGATGGCAGTACTAATGAAAAACTGTTTTTT. It specifies CAISDGSTNEKLFF. The chain combines TRBV10-3 with TRBJ1-4; D remains unclear. Germline loops: CDR1 ENHRY, CDR2 SYGVKD. Trimming cost V 3 bases and J 2 bases, with 7 bases left between them. There are 14 residues in the CDR3.

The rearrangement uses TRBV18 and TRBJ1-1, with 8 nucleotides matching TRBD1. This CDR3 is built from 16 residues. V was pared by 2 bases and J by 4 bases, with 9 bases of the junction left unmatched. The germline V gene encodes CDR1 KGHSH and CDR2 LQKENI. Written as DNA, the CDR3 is TGTGCCAGCTCACCAACTATCTGGACAGGGTCCACTGAAGCTTTCTTT. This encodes CASSPTIWTGSTEAFF.

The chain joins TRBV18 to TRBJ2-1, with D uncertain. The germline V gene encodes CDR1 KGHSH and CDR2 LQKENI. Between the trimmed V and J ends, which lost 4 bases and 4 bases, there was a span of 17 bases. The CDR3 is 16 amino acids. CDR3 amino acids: CASSRFVGWGYNEQFF. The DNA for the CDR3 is TGTGCCAGCTCACGATTCGTAGGTTGGGGATACAATGAGCAGTTCTTC. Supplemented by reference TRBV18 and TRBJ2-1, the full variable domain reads NAGVMQNPRHLVRRRGQEARLRCSPMKGHSHVYWYRQLPEEGLKFMVYLQKENIIDESGMPKERFSAEFPKEGPSILRIQQVVRGDSAAYFCASSRFVGWGYNEQFFGPGTRLTVL.

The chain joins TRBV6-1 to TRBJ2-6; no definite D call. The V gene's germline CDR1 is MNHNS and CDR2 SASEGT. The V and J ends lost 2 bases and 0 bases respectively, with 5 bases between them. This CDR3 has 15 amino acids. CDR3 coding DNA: TGTGCCAGCAGTGAACCCACCTCTGGGGCCAACGTCCTGACTTTC. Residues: CASSEPTSGANVLTF.

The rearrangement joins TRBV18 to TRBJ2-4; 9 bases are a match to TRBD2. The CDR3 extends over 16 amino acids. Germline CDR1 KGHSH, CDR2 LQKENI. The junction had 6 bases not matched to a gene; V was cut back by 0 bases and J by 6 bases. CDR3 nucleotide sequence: TGTGCCAGCTCACCACCGGCGGGAGGGCCCGTAAACATTCAGTACTTC. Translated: CASSPPAGGPVNIQYF.

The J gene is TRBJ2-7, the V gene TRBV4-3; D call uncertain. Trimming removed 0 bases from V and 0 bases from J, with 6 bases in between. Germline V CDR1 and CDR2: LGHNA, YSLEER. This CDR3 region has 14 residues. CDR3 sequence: CASSQDPVSYEQYF. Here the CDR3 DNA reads TGCGCCAGCAGCCAAGATCCAGTCTCCTACGAGCAGTACTTC.

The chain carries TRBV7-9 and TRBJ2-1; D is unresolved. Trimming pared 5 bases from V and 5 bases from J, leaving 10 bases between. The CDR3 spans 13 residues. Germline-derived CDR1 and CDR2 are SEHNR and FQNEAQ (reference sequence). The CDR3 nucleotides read TGTGCCAGCAGCCAAGACCTTAACAATGAGCAGTTCTTC. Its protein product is CASSQDLNNEQFF.

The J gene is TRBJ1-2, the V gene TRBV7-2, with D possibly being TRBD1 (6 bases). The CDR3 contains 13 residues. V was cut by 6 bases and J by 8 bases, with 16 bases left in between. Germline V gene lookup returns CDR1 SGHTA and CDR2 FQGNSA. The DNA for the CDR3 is TGTGCCAGCAGTTTCCAGGCAGGGGAGGGCTACACCTTC. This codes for CASSFQAGEGYTF.

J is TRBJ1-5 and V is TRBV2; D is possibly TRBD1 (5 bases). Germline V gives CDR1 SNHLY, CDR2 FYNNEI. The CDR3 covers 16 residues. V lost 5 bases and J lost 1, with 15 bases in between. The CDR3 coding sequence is TGTGCCAGCAGTTTTCCACGGGGGGGGAGCAATCAGCCCCAGCATTTT. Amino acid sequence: CASSFPRGGSNQPQHF.

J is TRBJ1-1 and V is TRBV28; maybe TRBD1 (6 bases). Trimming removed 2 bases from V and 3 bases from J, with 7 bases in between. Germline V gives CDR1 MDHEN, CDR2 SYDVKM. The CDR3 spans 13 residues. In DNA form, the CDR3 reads TGTGCCAGCAGTTTAGACAGGCACACTGAAGCTTTCTTT. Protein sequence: CASSLDRHTEAFF.

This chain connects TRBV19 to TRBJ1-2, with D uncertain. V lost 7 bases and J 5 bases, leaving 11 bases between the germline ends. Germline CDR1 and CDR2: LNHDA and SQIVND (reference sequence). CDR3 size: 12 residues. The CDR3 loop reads CASTDRGYGYTF. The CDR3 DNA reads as TGTGCCAGTACTGATCGAGGGTATGGCTACACCTTC.

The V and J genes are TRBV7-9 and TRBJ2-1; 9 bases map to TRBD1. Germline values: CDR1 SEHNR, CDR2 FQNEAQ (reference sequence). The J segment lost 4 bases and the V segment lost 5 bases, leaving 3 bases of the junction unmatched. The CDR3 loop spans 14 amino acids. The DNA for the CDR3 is TGTGCCAGCAGCGGGACAGGGAGATACAATGAGCAGTTCTTC. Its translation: CASSGTGRYNEQFF.

CDR3 amino acids: CASSLDEVELEQYF. The CDR3 bases are TGCGCCAGCAGCTTGGATGAAGTGGAACTTGAGCAGTACTTC. The chain uses TRBV5-1 and TRBJ2-7; D is undetermined. Germline V lookup: CDR1 SGHRS, CDR2 YFSETQ. Trimming pared 0 bases from V and 7 bases from J, leaving 14 bases between. The CDR3 extends over 14 amino acids.